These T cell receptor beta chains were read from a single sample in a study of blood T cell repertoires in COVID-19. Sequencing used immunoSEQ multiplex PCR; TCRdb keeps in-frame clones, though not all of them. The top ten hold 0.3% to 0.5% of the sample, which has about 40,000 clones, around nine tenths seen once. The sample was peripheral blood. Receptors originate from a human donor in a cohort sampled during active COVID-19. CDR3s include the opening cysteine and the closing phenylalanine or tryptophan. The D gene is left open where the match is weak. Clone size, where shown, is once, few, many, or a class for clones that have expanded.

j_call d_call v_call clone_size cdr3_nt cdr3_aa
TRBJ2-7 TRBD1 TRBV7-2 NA TGTGCCAGCAGCGAGCTGGGGGGACAGGGGGTTTCTTCCTACGAGCAGTACTTC CASSELGGQGVSSYEQYF
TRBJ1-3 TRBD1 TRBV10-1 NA TGCGCCAGCACTATAATGACAGGGCCCCACTCTGGAAACACCATATATTTT CASTIMTGPHSGNTIYF
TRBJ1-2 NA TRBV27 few TGTGCCAGCAGCCGATCAGGGGTACCTGGCTACACCTTC CASSRSGVPGYTF
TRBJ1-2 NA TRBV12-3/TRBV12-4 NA TGTGCCAGCAGTTTACGGGACTATGGCTACACCTTC CASSLRDYGYTF
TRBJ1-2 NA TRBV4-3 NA TGCGCCAGCAGCCAAGACCGTTCGAGGGTCTATGGCTACACCTTC CASSQDRSRVYGYTF
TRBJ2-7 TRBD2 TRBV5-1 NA TGCGCCAGCAGAATAGCGGGGGTCCTAAGCTACGAGCAGTACTTC CASRIAGVLSYEQYF
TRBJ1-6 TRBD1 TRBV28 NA TGTGCCAGCAGTTCGCCACAGGGGGGGGGAAAGGAACCCCTCCACTTT CASSSPQGGGKEPLHF
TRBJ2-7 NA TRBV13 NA TGTGCCAGCAGCCCGGGCCCCGGGGTGGAGCAGTACTTC CASSPGPGVEQYF
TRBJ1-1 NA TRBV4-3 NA TGCGCCAGCAGCCAAGATCTGCACAGGTCGAACACTGAAGCTTTCTTT CASSQDLHRSNTEAFF
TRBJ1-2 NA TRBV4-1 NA TGCGCCAGCAGCCAATGGGTTCAGACACCACTCCCCAATGGCTACACCTTC CASSQWVQTPLPNGYTF
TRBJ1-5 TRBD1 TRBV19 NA TGTGCCAGTAGTATGACAGGGGCCAGCAATCAGCCCCAGCATTTT CASSMTGASNQPQHF
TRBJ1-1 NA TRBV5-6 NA TGTGCCAGCAGCTGGGACCCGGGAACGTGGAGGGGTAACACTGAAGCTTTCTTT CASSWDPGTWRGNTEAFF
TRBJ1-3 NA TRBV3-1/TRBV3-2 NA TGTGCCAGCAGCCAAAACCCCAGGGTCTCTGGAAACACCATATATTTT CASSQNPRVSGNTIYF
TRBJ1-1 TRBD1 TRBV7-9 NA TGTGCCAGCAGCGCGCGGGACAGCACTGAAGCTTTCTTT CASSARDSTEAFF
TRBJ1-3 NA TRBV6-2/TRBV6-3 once TGTGCCAGCAGTTATCAACCCTCAGTTACCTCTGGAAACACCATATATTTT CASSYQPSVTSGNTIYF
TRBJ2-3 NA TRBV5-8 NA TGTGCCAGCAGCCTAGGGGACATTCCAGATACGCAGTATTTT CASSLGDIPDTQYF
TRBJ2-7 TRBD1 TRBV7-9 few TGTGCCAGCAGCTACGACAGGGACTACGAGCAGTACTTC CASSYDRDYEQYF
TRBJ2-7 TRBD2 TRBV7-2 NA TGTGCCAGCAGCCCGGACTCTAGCGGGGACTACGAGCAGTACTTC CASSPDSSGDYEQYF
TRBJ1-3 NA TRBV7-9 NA TGTGCCAGCAGCGTACCGGGTTTGGGAAACACCATATATTTT CASSVPGLGNTIYF
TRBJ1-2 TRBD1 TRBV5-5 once TGTGCCAGCAGCTTTGTAGGGGGCAATGGCTACACCTTC CASSFVGGNGYTF
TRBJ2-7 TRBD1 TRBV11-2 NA TGTGCCAGCAGCTTAGGAGGGACAGGGCTCTACGAGCAGTACTTC CASSLGGTGLYEQYF
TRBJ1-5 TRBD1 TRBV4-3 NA TGCGCCAGCAGCCAAGGGGGACAGGGGCAGCCCCAGCATTTT CASSQGGQGQPQHF
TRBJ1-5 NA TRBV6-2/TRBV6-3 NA TGTGCCAGCAGTTACCTACAGGTTAGCAATCAGCCCCAGCATTTT CASSYLQVSNQPQHF
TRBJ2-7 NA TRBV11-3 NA TGTGCCAGCAGCCGTGGCGGGGACCTTAACTACGAGCAGTACTTC CASSRGGDLNYEQYF
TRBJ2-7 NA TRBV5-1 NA TGCGCCAGCAGCTTGGGGATCTCCTCTGCGGGCGAGCAGTACTTC CASSLGISSAGEQYF
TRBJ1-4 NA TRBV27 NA TGTGCCAGCAGTTCGAAGTCAGGGAAGGATGAAAAACTGTTTTTT CASSSKSGKDEKLFF
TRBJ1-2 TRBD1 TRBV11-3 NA TGTGCCAGCAGCTTAGACCCCGACAGGGAGGGCTACACCTTC CASSLDPDREGYTF
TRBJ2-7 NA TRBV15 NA TGTGCCACCAGCAGAGCGGGACTCCTCTCCTACGAGCAGTACTTC CATSRAGLLSYEQYF
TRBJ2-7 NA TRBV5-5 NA TGTGCCAGCAGCTTCAGGTTAACTTACGAGCAGTACTTC CASSFRLTYEQYF
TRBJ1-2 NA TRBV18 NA TGTGCCAGCTCACCGGACAGAGCTAACTATGGCTACACCTTC CASSPDRANYGYTF
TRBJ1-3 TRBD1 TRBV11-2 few TGTGCCAGCAGCTTTGGGACAGGGCCTTCGTCTAGATATTTT CASSFGTGPSSRYF
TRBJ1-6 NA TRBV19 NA TGTGCCAGTACCAAAGACAGCGCCTATAATTCACCCCTCCACTTT CASTKDSAYNSPLHF
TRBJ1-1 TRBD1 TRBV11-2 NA TGTGCCAGCAGCTCTTACAGGGGGGCCAACACTGAAGCTTTCTTT CASSSYRGANTEAFF
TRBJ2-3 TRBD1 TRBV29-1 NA TGCAGCGTTAAGGGACAGTTTGGGGGAGATACGCAGTATTTT CSVKGQFGGDTQYF
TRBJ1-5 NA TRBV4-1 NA TGCGCCAGCAGCCGGCAGGGCGATCAGCCCCAGCATTTT CASSRQGDQPQHF
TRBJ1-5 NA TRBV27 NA TGTGCCAGCCTGATCCTCAGGGAACAGCCCCAGCATTTT CASLILREQPQHF
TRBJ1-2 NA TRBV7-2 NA TGTGCCAGCAGCTTAGGGGGACTCAGGCACGATGGCTACACCTTC CASSLGGLRHDGYTF
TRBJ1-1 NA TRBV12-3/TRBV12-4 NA TGTGCCAGCACCATTAGGAGGAACACTGAAGCTTTCTTT CASTIRRNTEAFF
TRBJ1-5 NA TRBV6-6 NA TGTGCCAGCAGTTACGGGGGGTATAGCAATCAGCCCCAGCATTTT CASSYGGYSNQPQHF
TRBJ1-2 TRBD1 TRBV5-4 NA TGTGCCAGCAGCTTGGGTCGTGAGGGGGCGCGGTATGGCTACACCTTC CASSLGREGARYGYTF
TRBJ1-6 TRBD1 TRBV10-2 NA TGCGCCAGCAGTGCCGTGACAGGGGGCCATTCACCCCTCCACTTT CASSAVTGGHSPLHF
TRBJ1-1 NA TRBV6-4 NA TGTGCCAGCAGTGAGCGGTATGGCACTGAAGCTTTCTTT CASSERYGTEAFF
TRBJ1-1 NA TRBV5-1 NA TGCGCCAGCAGCTATACAGTTTTGACGACCACTGAAGCTTTCTTT CASSYTVLTTTEAFF
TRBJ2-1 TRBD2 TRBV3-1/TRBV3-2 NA TGTGCCAGCAGCCAAGAGTGGGCTAGCGGTAATGAGCAGTTCTTC CASSQEWASGNEQFF
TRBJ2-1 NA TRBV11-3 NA TGTGCCAGCAGCTTCGGAGGATCCAATGAGCAGTTCTTC CASSFGGSNEQFF
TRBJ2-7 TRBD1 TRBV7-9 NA TGTGCCAGCAGCCCAGGGACAGGGGGTATCTACGAGCAGTACTTC CASSPGTGGIYEQYF
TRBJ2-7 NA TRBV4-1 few TGCGCCAGCAGCGACGGGTCTCTAGGCTCCTACGAGCAGTACTTC CASSDGSLGSYEQYF
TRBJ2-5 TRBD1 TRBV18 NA TGTGCCAGCTCACCAGATGGGGGACAGCAAGAGACCCAGTACTTC CASSPDGGQQETQYF
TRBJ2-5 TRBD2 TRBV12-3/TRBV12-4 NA TGTGCCAGCAGTTGGACTAGTGGAGAGACCCAGTACTTC CASSWTSGETQYF
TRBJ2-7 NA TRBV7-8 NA TGTGCCAGCAGCCTTACCGGGACACAAAACTCCTACGAGCAGTACTTC CASSLTGTQNSYEQYF
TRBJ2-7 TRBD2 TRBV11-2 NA TGTGCCAGCAGCTTATCCCCGGGGGGGTCGGTCTACGAGCAGTACTTC CASSLSPGGSVYEQYF
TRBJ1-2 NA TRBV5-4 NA TGTGCCAGCAGCTTGGGGTCAGGGCCCCATGGCTACACCTTC CASSLGSGPHGYTF
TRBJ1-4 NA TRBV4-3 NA TGCGCCAGCAGCCTCCGGGAGGGAGTAACTAATGAAAAACTGTTTTTT CASSLREGVTNEKLFF
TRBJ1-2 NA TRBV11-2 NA TGTGCCAGCAGCTTAGATCGCAGGGGCAGTGGCTACACCTTC CASSLDRRGSGYTF
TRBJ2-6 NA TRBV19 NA TGTGCCAGTAGACTTCCTGGGGCCAACGTCCTGACTTTC CASRLPGANVLTF
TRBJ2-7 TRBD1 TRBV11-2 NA TGTGCCAGCAGCCGCAGACAGGGGGCGAACTACGAGCAGTACTTC CASSRRQGANYEQYF
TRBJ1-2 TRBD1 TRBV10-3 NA TGTGCCATCAGTGAGTCGAGGGACAGCTATGGCTACACCTTC CAISESRDSYGYTF
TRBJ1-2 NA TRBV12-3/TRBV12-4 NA TGTGCCAGCAGTTTTGGAGCAAACTATGGCTACACCTTC CASSFGANYGYTF